This entry is about one TCR beta chain. A CD45RA+ naive subset and a CD45RA-negative memory subset were split from CD4+ cells. CDR3 length equals 16 residues. Germline CDR1 is SGHRS and CDR2 is YFSETQ. Trimming took off 4 bases at V and 6 bases at J, with 20 bases between the two ends. The record originates from a study of shared clonotypes between healthy human individuals. The method was immunoSEQ multiplex PCR; TCRdb's version includes in-frame clones alone and lacks a portion of them. The sample carries 2.3 million or so clones, over 85% recorded once. The J gene is TRBJ2-1, the V gene TRBV5-1, with D tentatively TRBD1 (6 bases). Sequenced sample: naive CD4+ T cells from PBMCs. The subset was: CD45RA+ positively selected. This TCR was sampled from a young man in good health. Some clones in this sample may be carry-over from other donors' samples. The CDR3 nucleotides read TGCGCCAGCAGCCCGGTCTCACAGGGAAGCTTCAATGAGCAGTTCTTC. It is translated as CASSPVSQGSFNEQFF.